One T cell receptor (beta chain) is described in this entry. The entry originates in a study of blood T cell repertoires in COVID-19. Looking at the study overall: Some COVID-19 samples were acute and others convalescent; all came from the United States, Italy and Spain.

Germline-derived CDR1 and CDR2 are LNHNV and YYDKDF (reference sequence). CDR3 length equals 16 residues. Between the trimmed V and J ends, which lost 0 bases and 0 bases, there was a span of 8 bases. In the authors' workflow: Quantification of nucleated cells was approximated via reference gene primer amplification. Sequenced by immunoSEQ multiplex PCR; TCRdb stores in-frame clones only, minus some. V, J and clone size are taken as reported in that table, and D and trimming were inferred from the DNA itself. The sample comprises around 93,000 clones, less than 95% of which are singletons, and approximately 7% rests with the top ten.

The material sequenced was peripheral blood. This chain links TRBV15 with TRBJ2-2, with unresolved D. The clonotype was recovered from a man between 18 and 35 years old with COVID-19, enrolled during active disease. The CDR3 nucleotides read TGTGCCACCAGCAGAGAAGACTTTGCGAACACCGGGGAGCTGTTTTTT. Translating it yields CATSREDFANTGELFF.